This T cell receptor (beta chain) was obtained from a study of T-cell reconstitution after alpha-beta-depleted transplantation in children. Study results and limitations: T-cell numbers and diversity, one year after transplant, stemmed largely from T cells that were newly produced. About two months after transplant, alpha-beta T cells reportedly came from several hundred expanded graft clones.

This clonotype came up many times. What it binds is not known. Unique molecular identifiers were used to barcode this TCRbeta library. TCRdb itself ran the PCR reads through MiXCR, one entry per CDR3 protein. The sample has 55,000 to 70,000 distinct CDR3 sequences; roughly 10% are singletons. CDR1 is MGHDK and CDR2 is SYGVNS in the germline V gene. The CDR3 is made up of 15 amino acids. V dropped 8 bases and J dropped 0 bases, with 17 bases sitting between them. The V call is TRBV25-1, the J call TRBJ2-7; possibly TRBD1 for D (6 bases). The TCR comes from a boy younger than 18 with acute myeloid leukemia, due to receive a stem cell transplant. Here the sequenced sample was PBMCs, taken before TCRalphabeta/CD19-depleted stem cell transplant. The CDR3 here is CASRSTGINSYEQYF. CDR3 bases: TGTGCCAGCCGAAGTACAGGGATCAACTCCTACGAGCAGTACTTC.